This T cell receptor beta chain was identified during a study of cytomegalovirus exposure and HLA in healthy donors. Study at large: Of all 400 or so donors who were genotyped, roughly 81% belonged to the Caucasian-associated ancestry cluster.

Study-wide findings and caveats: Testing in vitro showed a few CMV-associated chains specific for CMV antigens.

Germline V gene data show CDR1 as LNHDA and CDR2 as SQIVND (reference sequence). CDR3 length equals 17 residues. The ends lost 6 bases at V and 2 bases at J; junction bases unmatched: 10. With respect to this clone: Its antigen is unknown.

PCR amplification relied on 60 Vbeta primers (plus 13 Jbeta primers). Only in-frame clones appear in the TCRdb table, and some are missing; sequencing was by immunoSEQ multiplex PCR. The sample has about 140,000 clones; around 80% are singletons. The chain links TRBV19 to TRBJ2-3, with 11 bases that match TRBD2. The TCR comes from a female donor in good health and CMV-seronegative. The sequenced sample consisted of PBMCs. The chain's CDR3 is CASSFTLAGGTTDTQYF. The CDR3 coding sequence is TGTGCCAGTAGCTTTACCTTAGCGGGAGGGACCACAGATACGCAGTATTTT. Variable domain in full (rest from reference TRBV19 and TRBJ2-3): DGGITQSPKYLFRKEGQNVTLSCEQNLNHDAMYWYRQDPGQGLRLIYYSQIVNDFQKGDIAEGYSVSREKKESFPLTVTSAQKNPTAFYLCASSFTLAGGTTDTQYFGPGTRLTVL.